One and the same sample provided the 4 T cell receptor beta chains below, sequenced in a study of blood T cell repertoires in COVID-19. Here immunoSEQ multiplex PCR was the method, and the copy in TCRdb shows in-frame clones only, minus some. This sample has a few hundred thousand clones; approximately 88% occur once, and the top ten carry roughly 0.92%. The sequencing input was peripheral blood. The receptors originated from a woman between 40 and 50 years old who had recovered from COVID-19.

The genes are TRBV3-1 (or the pseudogene TRBV3-2) and TRBJ2-1; D is perhaps TRBD2 (6 bases). The CDR3 spans 15 residues. The ends were cut back, 5 bases at V and 2 bases at J, with 13 bases in the middle. Germline CDR1 reads LGHDT; CDR2 reads YNNKEL (reference sequence). CDR3 amino acids: CASSFIADPYNEQFF. In DNA, the CDR3 is TGTGCCAGCAGCTTTATAGCGGACCCCTACAATGAGCAGTTCTTC.

The rearrangement links TRBV5-5 to TRBJ1-2, with 9 nucleotides matching TRBD1. Germline V gene sequence: CDR1 SGHKS, CDR2 YYEKEE (reference sequence). The CDR3 is made up of 15 amino acids. Germline trimming cut 3 bases from V and 4 bases from J; bases unmatched to any gene: 7. CDR3 coding DNA: TGTGCCAGCAGCTCCACCGGGACAGGGACCTATGGCTACACCTTC. Its protein is CASSSTGTGTYGYTF.

About this clone: Other nucleotide sequences from this sample produce the same CDR3. V and J are TRBV18 and TRBJ2-1, with 11 bases identical to TRBD2. After removal of 3 bases from V and 3 bases from J, the junction contained 1 base not matched to a gene. The CDR3 has 15 amino acids. In germline, CDR1 is KGHSH, CDR2 LQKENI. CDR3 protein: CASSPGTSGYNEQFF. The CDR3 region has the DNA TGTGCCAGCTCACCCGGGACTAGCGGCTACAATGAGCAGTTCTTC. The whole variable domain, remainder taken from reference TRBV18 and TRBJ2-1, is NAGVMQNPRHLVRRRGQEARLRCSPMKGHSHVYWYRQLPEEGLKFMVYLQKENIIDESGMPKERFSAEFPKEGPSILRIQQVVRGDSAAYFCASSPGTSGYNEQFFGPGTRLTVL.

The gene calls are TRBV19 and TRBJ2-2, with TRBD1 identical over 7 bases. The germline gives CDR1 LNHDA, CDR2 SQIVND (reference sequence). This CDR3 is 16 amino acids long. The ends lost 6 bases at V and 4 bases at J; junction bases unmatched: 11. CDR3 amino acids: CASRTTGAPSTGELFF. CDR3 bases: TGTGCCAGTAGGACCACAGGGGCCCCTAGCACCGGGGAGCTGTTTTTT.